The 30 T cell receptor beta chains reported below all come from one sample, sequenced in a study of CD8 T cells in ankylosing spondylitis (dated by TCRdb to the late 2010s). The library was generated by 5' RACE. TCRdb shows the sequencer as Illumina HiSeq 2500. TCRdb reprocessing: public reads trimmed at Q25 with fastp, clones called with MiXCR, in-frame beta chains kept. Each entry merges the rows of one CDR3 protein and shows their most common DNA and genes. This sample gives approximately 300,000 distinct CDR3 sequences in total; 20% of them show up just once. 7.5% to 9.5% of the sample is taken by the ten largest. Sequenced material: blood, either unsorted or a sorted T cell fraction (not recorded which). These receptors were collected from a male donor with ankylosing spondylitis or in good health (not recorded which).

This chain joins TRBV27 and TRBJ1-1; D not resolved. CDR3 length: 14 residues. Germline values: CDR1 MNHEY, CDR2 SMNVEV (reference sequence). Trimming pared 5 bases from V and 6 bases from J, leaving 16 bases between. DNA for the CDR3: TGTGCCAGCAGTCCGATCCTCCAAGGTGCTGAAGCTTTCTTT. This encodes CASSPILQGAEAFF.

This CDR3 is CASRKTHRVSHPGEQYV. The CDR3 coding sequence is TGTGCCAGCAGAAAAACTCACAGGGTGTCCCACCCTGGTGAGCAGTACGTC. The V and J genes are TRBV11-2 and TRBJ2-7, with a weak D call TRBD1 (6 bases). Between the trimmed V and J ends, which lost 6 bases and 7 bases, there was a span of 28 bases. The CDR3 covers 17 residues. Germline-derived CDR1 and CDR2 are SGHAT and FQNNGV.

This clonotype was detected once. V gene TRBV4-1 combines with J gene TRBJ2-4, with 10 nucleotides matching TRBD2. This CDR3 region has 17 residues. Looked up from germline, CDR1 is MGHRA and CDR2 is YSYEKL. V was pared by 7 bases and J by 2 bases, with 11 bases of the junction left unmatched. The CDR3 spells CASTPGLASSTKNIQYF. For the CDR3, the DNA is TGCGCCAGCACTCCGGGACTAGCGTCGTCGACCAAAAACATTCAGTACTTC.

The J gene is TRBJ2-6, the V gene TRBV29-1, with 10 bases matching TRBD1. The germline CDR1 and CDR2 sequences are SQVTM and ANQGSEA. The J segment lost 0 bases and the V segment lost 6 bases, leaving 5 bases of the junction unmatched. The CDR3 totals 16 residues. The CDR3 nucleotides read TGCAGCGTCCAGGGGGACAGGGGCTCTGGGGCCAACGTCCTGACTTTC. Amino acids: CSVQGDRGSGANVLTF.

J is TRBJ1-6 and V is TRBV7-8, with 8 bases matching TRBD1. The germline V gene encodes CDR1 SGHVS and CDR2 FQNEAQ. The CDR3 runs to 15 residues. The trim removed 4 bases at V and 7 bases at J, leaving 6 bases unmatched. The CDR3 nucleotides read TGTGCCAGCAGCTCTTGGACAGGGCTAAATTCACCCCTCCACTTT. Encoded protein: CASSSWTGLNSPLHF.

The count of this clonotype is one. This may stem from a read error, because a much larger clone lies one nucleotide away. A read error is likely, as this CDR3 ends without the conserved phenylalanine or tryptophan. The DNA for the CDR3 is TGCAGTGCTCTGACTAGCGGGAGATACGCAGATACGCAGTATTTA. Translated: CSALTSGRYADTQYL. This chain joins TRBV20-1 and TRBJ2-3, with 12 bases matching TRBD2. The CDR3 is 15 residues long. Trimming removed 5 bases from V and 4 bases from J; junction bases left unmatched: 7. The V gene's germline CDR1 is DFQATT and CDR2 SNEGSKA (reference sequence).

The chain carries TRBV7-3 and TRBJ2-1; D tentatively fits TRBD1 or TRBD2 (5 bases each). CDR1 is SGHTA and CDR2 is FQGTGA in the germline V gene. The CDR3 runs to 16 residues. With 5 bases removed from V and 2 bases from J, the gap between germline ends came to 16 bases. The CDR3 protein is CASSKRPGTPYNEQFF. The CDR3 DNA reads TGTGCCAGCAGCAAGCGCCCAGGGACCCCCTACAATGAGCAGTTCTTC.

The chain is built from TRBV5-1 and TRBJ2-2; D might be TRBD2 (5 bases). The CDR3 runs 14 residues. Germline-derived CDR1 and CDR2 are SGHRS and YFSETQ. Trimming removed 4 bases from V and 6 bases from J, with 13 bases in between. The CDR3 region is CASSTSAGPGELFF. In DNA, the CDR3 is TGCGCCAGCAGCACGTCGGCGGGTCCCGGGGAGCTGTTTTTT.

This clonotype was seen only a few times. The chain has TRBV20-1 and TRBJ2-3; D is ambiguous. CDR3 length: 15 residues. CDR1 is DFQATT, CDR2 SNEGSKA, per germline (reference sequence). Deletions cut 4 bases from V and 5 bases from J, with 19 bases between. DNA for the CDR3: TGCAGTGCTAATTCGGGCTTCGGAGTTGAAGATACGCAGTATTTT. Translating it yields CSANSGFGVEDTQYF.

A few counts support this clonotype. In nucleotides, the CDR3 is TGTGCCACCAGTGATTTTCCAGGGCCCGAGCAGTTCTTC. It codes for CATSDFPGPEQFF. V usage is TRBV24-1 and J usage is TRBJ2-1, with D possibly being TRBD1 (5 bases). Germline CDR1 reads KGHDR; CDR2 reads SFDVKD. The CDR3 spans 13 residues. Trimming took off 1 base at V and 10 bases at J, with 10 bases between the two ends.

V gene TRBV29-1 combines with J gene TRBJ2-5; TRBD2 is a possible D gene (5 bases). Trimming pared 3 bases from V and 5 bases from J, leaving 10 bases between. The CDR3 has 12 residues. Germline-derived CDR1 and CDR2 are SQVTM and ANQGSEA. The CDR3 sequence is CSVDSGGETQYF. As DNA, the CDR3 is TGCAGCGTTGATTCTGGCGGGGAGACCCAGTACTTC.

The chain recombines TRBV11-2 with TRBJ1-1; no definite D call. The CDR3 extends over 11 amino acids. Germline loops: CDR1 SGHAT, CDR2 FQNNGV. Trimming removed 6 bases from V and 2 bases from J, with 4 bases in between. The chain's CDR3 is CASRRNTEAFF. The CDR3 DNA is TGTGCCAGCAGACGCAACACTGAAGCTTTCTTT.

This clonotype was detected only once. This chain connects TRBV4-1 to TRBJ1-2, with no clear D. Germline V lookup: CDR1 MGHRA, CDR2 YSYEKL. CDR3 length: 15 residues. V lost 0 bases to trimming and J lost 6 bases, with 14 bases between them. DNA of the CDR3: TGCGCCAGCAGCCAAGATATGGGTTCGCTGCATGGCTACACCTTC. It is translated as CASSQDMGSLHGYTF.

The chain carries TRBV7-8 and TRBJ1-2, with unresolved D. The V end lost 1 base, the J end lost 1 base, and 7 bases lay between the germline ends. Germline V lookup: CDR1 SGHVS, CDR2 FQNEAQ. The CDR3 runs to 14 residues. CDR3 nucleotide sequence: TGTGCCAGCAGCTTAGGGCATGGTAACTATGGCTACACCTTC. Its protein is CASSLGHGNYGYTF.

This clonotype was recorded a few times. This chain uses TRBV15 with TRBJ1-5; TRBD1 agrees at 10 bases. This CDR3 spans 20 amino acids. With 1 base clipped from V and 1 base from J, the junction kept 13 bases outside the gene matches. Germline V gene sequence: CDR1 LNHNV, CDR2 YYDKDF (reference sequence). This CDR3 is CATSRAYRDRGSGSNQPQHF. CDR3 DNA sequence: TGTGCCACCAGCAGAGCTTACCGGGACAGGGGCTCGGGGAGCAATCAGCCCCAGCATTTT.

V and J are TRBV29-1 and TRBJ1-4, with 7 nucleotides matching TRBD1. After removal of 6 bases from V and 5 bases from J, the junction contained 6 bases not matched to a gene. There are 13 residues in the CDR3. From germline, CDR1 is SQVTM and CDR2 ANQGSEA. The CDR3 nucleotides are TGCAGCGTGGCGGGACAGTGGAATGAAAAACTGTTTTTT. The encoded protein is CSVAGQWNEKLFF.

This clonotype was counted between two and nine times. The chain recombines TRBV20-1 with TRBJ1-3; D is perhaps TRBD1 (6 bases). The germline V gene encodes CDR1 DFQATT and CDR2 SNEGSKA (reference sequence). V dropped 2 bases and J dropped 0 bases, with 11 bases sitting between them. This CDR3 has 15 residues. The CDR3 region is CSARPGHLSGNTIYF. The CDR3 DNA reads TGCAGTGCTAGACCGGGACACCTCTCTGGAAACACCATATATTTT.

The chain is built from TRBV3-1 and TRBJ1-1; the D is unclear. Germline values: CDR1 LGHDT, CDR2 YNNKEL (reference sequence). V was trimmed by 7 bases and J by 8 bases, leaving 11 bases between them. The CDR3 sequence is 11 residues long. CDR3 sequence (DNA): TGTGCCAGCAAGCATGACGGGGAAGCTTTCTTT. Protein: CASKHDGEAFF.

V usage is TRBV29-1 and J usage is TRBJ2-1; D is perhaps TRBD2 (6 bases). Per the germline V gene, CDR1 is SQVTM and CDR2 is ANQGSEA. There are 11 residues in the CDR3. The V and J ends lost 4 bases and 10 bases respectively, with 11 bases between them. The CDR3 DNA reads as TGCAGCGTTGGTCTAGCGCAAGAGCAGTTCTTC. Translation gives CSVGLAQEQFF.

This chain joins TRBV28 and TRBJ2-1; 9 positions agree with TRBD1. V was clipped by 3 bases and J by 0 bases; unmatched bases: 6. There are 17 residues in the CDR3. Germline V gene data show CDR1 as MDHEN and CDR2 as SYDVKM. CDR3 loop: CASSFATGGYSYNEQFF. CDR3 bases: TGTGCCAGCAGTTTTGCGACAGGGGGGTACTCCTACAATGAGCAGTTCTTC.

This clonotype was detected only a few times. The chain combines TRBV5-1 with TRBJ2-3, with 13 bases lining up with TRBD2. The junction had 7 bases not matched to a gene; V was cut back by 3 bases and J by 0 bases. The CDR3 runs 18 residues. Germline V gives CDR1 SGHRS, CDR2 YFSETQ. CDR3 sequence: CASSSGLAGATSTDTQYF. The CDR3 DNA reads TGCGCCAGCAGCTCCGGACTAGCGGGAGCTACTAGCACAGATACGCAGTATTTT.

This chain uses TRBV7-3 with TRBJ2-2; unclear D gene. The length of the CDR3 is 13 residues. V was pared by 5 bases and J by 4 bases, with 8 bases between. CDR1 is SGHTA, CDR2 FQGTGA, per germline. The CDR3 bases are TGTGCCAGCAGCCAGGCTACCACCGGGGAGCTGTTTTTT. Residues: CASSQATTGELFF.

This chain connects TRBV10-3 to TRBJ1-1; possibly TRBD1 for D (6 bases). This CDR3 region has 14 residues. V shed 3 bases and J shed 3 bases, with 11 bases lying between them. The germline V gene has CDR1 ENHRY and CDR2 SYGVKD. CDR3: CAISETGKDTEAFF. CDR3 coding DNA: TGTGCCATCAGTGAAACAGGGAAGGACACTGAAGCTTTCTTT.

The V gene is TRBV7-3, the J gene TRBJ2-1, with a tentative D call TRBD2 (6 bases). Germline V gene sequence: CDR1 SGHTA, CDR2 FQGTGA. The CDR3 spans 14 residues. Trimming took off 5 bases at V and 16 bases at J, with 24 bases between the two ends. The CDR3 bases are TGTGCCAGCAGCGTGCGACGGGACTCCCCGGGGAAATTCTTC. Its protein is CASSVRRDSPGKFF.

This clonotype has a handful of counts. Sequence at one end of the junction differs from germline and may be a read error. DNA for the CDR3: TGTGCCAGCAGCTCCCGGGACAGGGAAGATTTT. Its protein product is CASSSRDREDF. This chain links TRBV11-2 with TRBJ2-3; TRBD1 matches at 9 bases. Germline V gives CDR1 SGHAT, CDR2 FQNNGV. CDR3 size: 11 residues.

The rearrangement links TRBV9 to TRBJ2-5, with TRBD1 identical over 9 bases. This CDR3 region has 15 residues. Trimming took 4 bases from V and 7 from J; bases not matched to a gene: 11. CDR1 and CDR2 (germline): SGDLS, YYNGEE. CDR3 coding DNA: TGTGCCAGCAGCCTGGGACAGGGAGGTAGGGGGACCCAGTACTTC. Protein sequence: CASSLGQGGRGTQYF.

The gene calls are TRBV20-1 and TRBJ2-3; TRBD1 matches 10 bases. With V trimmed by 1 base and J by 2 bases, 3 bases remained unmatched. Germline-derived CDR1 and CDR2 are DFQATT and SNEGSKA (reference sequence). The CDR3 loop spans 15 amino acids. The CDR3 protein is CSARGGQGSTDTQYF. DNA of the CDR3: TGCAGTGCTAGAGGGGGACAGGGGTCCACAGATACGCAGTATTTT.

This clonotype was recorded a few times. The chain carries TRBV5-1 and TRBJ1-5, with D hard to call. Trimming took off 4 bases at V and 5 bases at J, with 16 bases between the two ends. The CDR3 loop spans 15 amino acids. In germline, CDR1 is SGHRS, CDR2 YFSETQ. CDR3 in amino acids: CASSPGLGDYQPQHF. The CDR3 nucleotides are TGCGCCAGCAGCCCCGGTTTGGGTGACTATCAGCCCCAGCATTTT.

This chain links TRBV9 with TRBJ1-2; D is possibly TRBD1 (5 bases). Germline CDR1 SGDLS, CDR2 YYNGEE. The V end was cut by 3 bases, the J end by 6 bases, with 12 bases between. The CDR3 loop spans 13 amino acids. The CDR3 is CASSAGTADGYTF. Here the CDR3 DNA reads TGTGCCAGCAGCGCTGGGACCGCAGATGGCTACACCTTC.

The genes are TRBV6-1 and TRBJ2-1; D unresolved. The CDR3 consists of 15 residues. CDR1 MNHNS and CDR2 SASEGT come from the germline V gene. V gave up 6 bases and J gave up 6 bases, with 18 bases separating them. Written as DNA, the CDR3 is TGTGCCAGCAGCTCTTCTAGTCAATCCCGCAATGAGCAGTTCTTC. Its translation is CASSSSSQSRNEQFF.